These 19 T cell receptor beta chains share one sample of origin, sequenced in a study of lymphopenia after photon versus proton radiotherapy. Generated by immunoSEQ multiplex PCR, the TCRdb table keeps only in-frame clones and is missing some. The repertoire consists of about 39,000 clones, with more than 85% occurring once and the leading ten covering roughly 15%. The specimen was peripheral blood, collected from a patient treated with photon-based radiotherapy. The receptor source for this set is a man aged 55 to 70 with cholangiocarcinoma.

This sequence joins TRBV15 and TRBJ1-5; TRBD1 is a possible D gene (5 bases). There are 13 residues in the CDR3. V lost 0 bases to trimming and J lost 7 bases, with 7 bases between them. Germline V CDR1 and CDR2: LNHNV, YYDKDF (reference sequence). The CDR3 is CATSREGEQPQHF. CDR3 nucleotides: TGTGCCACCAGCAGAGAGGGGGAGCAGCCCCAGCATTTT.

The gene calls are TRBV27 and TRBJ1-1, with TRBD1 as a possible D gene (5 bases). Per germline, CDR1 MNHEY and CDR2 SMNVEV (reference sequence). V shed 7 bases and J shed 10 bases, with 16 bases lying between them. The CDR3 runs to 12 residues. DNA for the CDR3: TGTGCCAGCACCGAAGTGGGGGACTCAGCTTTCTTT. Translated: CASTEVGDSAFF.

V is TRBV11-3 and J is TRBJ2-7; 10 nucleotides line up with TRBD2. Looked up from germline, CDR1 is SGHNT and CDR2 is YENEEA. The V segment lost 1 base and the J segment 2 bases; nucleotides outside the gene matches: 2. The CDR3 contains 15 residues. The CDR3 sequence: CASSLGTSGTYEQYF. The CDR3 DNA is TGTGCCAGCAGCTTAGGGACTAGCGGCACCTACGAGCAGTACTTC.

The chain uses TRBV10-2 and TRBJ2-7; D not certain. CDR1 is WSHSY, CDR2 SAAADI, per germline. Between the trimmed V and J ends, which lost 3 bases and 0 bases, there was a span of 3 bases. CDR3 length: 12 residues. CDR3: CASSEASYEQYF. The CDR3 DNA is TGCGCCAGCAGTGAAGCCTCCTACGAGCAGTACTTC.

The chain uses TRBV5-6 and TRBJ2-7, with 8 bases aligning to TRBD1. There are 15 residues in the CDR3. Germline V CDR1 and CDR2: SGHDT, YYEEEE. V shed 4 bases, J shed 1 base, and the junction held 7 bases outside the gene matches. For the CDR3, the DNA is TGTGCCAGCAGCCAGATCGGGACAGGATCCTACGAGCAGTACTTC. Its protein product is CASSQIGTGSYEQYF.

The rearrangement joins TRBV27 to TRBJ1-2; perhaps TRBD1 as D (6 bases). CDR3 length: 15 residues. Trimming cost V 6 bases and J 1 base, with 15 bases left between them. Germline CDR1 and CDR2: MNHEY and SMNVEV (reference sequence). This CDR3 reads CASREQGRLNYGYTF. The CDR3 DNA reads as TGTGCCAGCAGGGAACAGGGACGACTTAACTATGGCTACACCTTC.

CDR3 sequence: CASSIGRGPYEQYF. CDR3 nucleotides: TGTGCCAGTAGTATCGGCAGGGGACCCTACGAGCAGTACTTC. This chain connects TRBV19 to TRBJ2-7; D possibly corresponds to TRBD1 (6 bases). CDR3 length equals 14 residues. Between the trimmed V and J ends, which lost 3 bases and 2 bases, there was a span of 11 bases. Germline values: CDR1 LNHDA, CDR2 SQIVND (reference sequence).

The chain combines TRBV28 with TRBJ1-2; D gene uncertain. This CDR3 is built from 15 residues. CDR1 is MDHEN, CDR2 SYDVKM, per germline. Trimming removed 5 bases at V and 0 bases at J, with 13 bases between. CDR3 residues: CASSPEMETNYGYTF. The CDR3 nucleotides read TGTGCCAGCAGTCCAGAGATGGAAACTAACTATGGCTACACCTTC.

The J gene is TRBJ2-7, the V gene TRBV11-3; 8 bases are shared with TRBD1. The junction had 6 bases not matched to a gene; V was cut back by 5 bases and J by 0 bases. Germline V gives CDR1 SGHNT, CDR2 YENEEA. There are 15 residues in the CDR3. The CDR3 DNA sequence: TGTGCCAGCAGCCAGGACAGGGAAACCTCCTACGAGCAGTACTTC. Amino acid sequence: CASSQDRETSYEQYF. The full variable domain, with the rest looked up from reference TRBV11-3 and TRBJ2-7, is EAGVVQSPRYKIIEKKQPVAFWCNPISGHNTLYWYLQNLGQGPELLIRYENEEAVDDSQLPKDRFSAERLKGVDSTLKIQPAELGDSAVYLCASSQDRETSYEQYFGPGTRLTVT.

The V call is TRBV7-9, the J call TRBJ2-3; 14 nucleotides match TRBD2. Germline lookup yields CDR1 SEHNR and CDR2 FQNEAQ (reference sequence). This CDR3 has 16 residues. V lost 4 bases and J lost 5; bases outside the gene matches: 5. CDR3 in DNA: TGTGCCAGCAGCTCGGGACTAGCGGGAGAGATAGATACGCAGTATTTT. Amino acids: CASSSGLAGEIDTQYF.

The CDR3 spells CASSELPAGYTF. CDR3 coding DNA: TGTGCCAGCAGCGAACTGCCCGCTGGCTACACCTTC. This chain uses TRBV2 with TRBJ1-2, with D hard to call. The CDR3 consists of 12 residues. Trimming took off 6 bases at V and 7 bases at J, with 12 bases between the two ends. The germline V gene encodes CDR1 SNHLY and CDR2 FYNNEI.

The chain carries TRBV21-1 and TRBJ1-5; the table assigns TRBD1, which was not confirmed against the DNA. TRBV21-1 is recorded as a pseudogene. This CDR3 has 16 residues. CDR3 in amino acids: CASTGQGAIGNQPQHF. Written as DNA, the CDR3 is TGTGCCAGCACCGGACAGGGGGCGATTGGGAATCAGCCCCAGCATTTT.

The chain is built from TRBV28 and TRBJ2-5, with D possibly being TRBD1 (5 bases). The CDR3 extends over 15 amino acids. With 2 bases removed from V and 4 bases from J, the gap between germline ends came to 14 bases. Looked up from germline, CDR1 is MDHEN and CDR2 is SYDVKM. For the CDR3, the DNA is TGTGCCAGCAGTTTAAGGGGCCTAGGGTCAGAGACCCAGTACTTC. Protein product: CASSLRGLGSETQYF.

The rearrangement uses TRBV18 and TRBJ1-2, with D uncertain. The CDR3 spans 16 residues. Looked up from germline, CDR1 is KGHSH and CDR2 is LQKENI. Trimming cost V 3 bases and J 0 bases, with 14 bases left between them. CDR3 in DNA: TGTGCCAGCTCACCGAACCTCATAGCCGCTAACTATGGCTACACCTTC. It translates to CASSPNLIAANYGYTF.

This clone was picked up a small number of times. V usage is TRBV15 and J usage is TRBJ1-5; D perhaps matches TRBD1 (6 bases). V dropped 1 base and J dropped 8 bases, with 15 bases sitting between them. CDR1 and CDR2 from the germline V gene are LNHNV and YYDKDF (reference sequence). The CDR3 length is 15 residues. The CDR3 bases are TGTGCCACCAGCAGAGCAGGGGCGGGAGGGGAGCCCCAGCATTTT. Amino acids: CATSRAGAGGEPQHF. Together with reference TRBV15 and TRBJ1-5, the CDR3 gives the full variable domain: DAMVIQNPRYQVTQFGKPVTLSCSQTLNHNVMYWYQQKSSQAPKLLFHYYDKDFNNEADTPDNFQSRRPNTSFCFLDIRSPGLGDTAMYLCATSRAGAGGEPQHFGDGTRLSIL.

The chain has TRBV11-2 and TRBJ2-1; 8 nucleotides agree with TRBD2. Germline V CDR1 and CDR2: SGHAT, FQNNGV. This CDR3 is 16 amino acids long. Losses at the gene ends were 4 bases for V and 1 base for J; bases not matched to a gene: 6. CDR3 sequence: CASSSRGGESYNEQFF. The CDR3 region has the DNA TGTGCCAGCAGCTCACGGGGGGGCGAGTCCTACAATGAGCAGTTCTTC.

J is TRBJ2-5 and V is TRBV5-4, with TRBD2 as a possible D gene (6 bases). V lost 0 bases to trimming and J lost 5 bases, with 8 bases between them. Germline assignment: CDR1 SGHNT and CDR2 YYREEE (reference sequence). This CDR3 comprises 13 residues. The CDR3 DNA sequence: TGTGCCAGCAGCTTGGGGGGGGAGGAGACCCAGTACTTC. Its translation is CASSLGGEETQYF.

The chain joins TRBV28 to TRBJ2-7; unclear D gene. Germline values: CDR1 MDHEN, CDR2 SYDVKM. Trimming left V 7 bases short and J 0 bases short, with 10 bases between. The CDR3 loop spans 13 amino acids. The CDR3: CASMVRSSYEQYF. Written as DNA, the CDR3 is TGTGCCAGCATGGTGAGGAGCTCCTACGAGCAGTACTTC.

J is TRBJ2-7 and V is TRBV7-9, with 7 bases identical to TRBD1. The ends lost 6 bases at V and 3 bases at J; junction bases unmatched: 11. The CDR3 extends over 15 amino acids. CDR1 SEHNR and CDR2 FQNEAQ come from the germline V gene (reference sequence). The CDR3 here is CASSRSTGQNYEQYF. The CDR3 bases are TGTGCCAGCAGTCGCTCAACGGGACAGAACTACGAGCAGTACTTC.